These 8 T cell receptor beta chains came from one sample sequenced in a study of molecular identifiers for immune sequencing clone quantification. MiXCR, run by TCRdb on the PCR reads, gives a single entry per CDR3 protein. The profile shows some 320,000 distinct CDR3 sequences, roughly 23% of them singletons. Sequencing was done on a sample of naive CD8+ T cells from blood, with Jurkat cell RNA spiked in. The subset was: FACS-sorted CD8+CD4-CCR7+CD45RA+ naive T cells. The receptors were sampled from a human donor in good health. Some libraries in this study had Jurkat cell RNA spiked in.

This clonotype was recorded many times. The chain joins TRBV18 to TRBJ1-1; D not certain. Germline V gives CDR1 KGHSH, CDR2 LQKENI. The CDR3 consists of 15 residues. The V gene lost 0 bases and the J gene lost 0 bases, with 8 bases spanning the gap. CDR3 nucleotide sequence: TGTGCCAGCTCACCACCAGCAAGGATGAACACTGAAGCTTTCTTT. Residues: CASSPPARMNTEAFF.

On this clonotype itself: A read error may be the cause here, since a much bigger clone is one base away. The gene calls are TRBV11-2 and TRBJ1-1; unclear D gene. This CDR3 comprises 14 residues. From germline, CDR1 is SGHAT and CDR2 FQNNGV. The CDR3 reads CASSLDTLNTGAFF. In DNA form, the CDR3 reads TGTGCCAGCAGCTTAGACACCCTGAACACTGGAGCTTTCTTT.

As to this clonotype: Given the absence of the conserved phenylalanine or tryptophan at the CDR3 end, a read error is likely. The V and J genes are TRBV25-1 and TRBJ2-7, with 8 bases aligning to TRBD1. Germline V gene data show CDR1 as MGHDK and CDR2 as SYGVNS. The CDR3 runs to 15 residues. With 3 bases clipped from V and 4 bases from J, the junction kept 8 bases outside the gene matches. CDR3 sequence: CASSDPLQGAYEQYS. In DNA form, the CDR3 reads TGTGCCAGCAGTGATCCCCTGCAGGGGGCGTACGAGCAGTACTCC.

Of note for this clonotype: This sequence may be a read error, since a much larger clone differs from it by one base. The J gene is TRBJ2-2, the V gene TRBV5-5; tentative D call: TRBD2 (5 bases). CDR3 length: 14 residues. Germline V CDR1 and CDR2: SGHKS, YYEKEE (reference sequence). CDR3 loop: CASSWTTNTGELSF. The CDR3 region has the DNA TGTGCCAGCAGCTGGACCACGAACACCGGGGAGCTGTCTTTT.

Note on this clonotype: A much larger clone sits a single nucleotide away, making a read error possible. V and J are TRBV6-5 and TRBJ2-1; D gene uncertain. The CDR3 is 15 amino acids. V was shortened by 1 base and J by 12 bases, with 19 bases between the two germline ends. CDR1 and CDR2 from the germline V gene are MNHEY and SVGAGI. The CDR3 DNA reads TGTGCCAGCAGTTACTTTGGCTCCCCTGGGGATGGGCAGTTCTTC. As protein: CASSYFGSPGDGQFF.

Details on this clonotype: With a much larger clone just one base away, this may be a read error. The chain carries TRBV5-1 and TRBJ2-7; D is ambiguous. Trimming took 3 bases from V and 2 from J, leaving 9 bases between them. Germline V lookup: CDR1 SGHRS, CDR2 YFSETQ. This CDR3 spans 13 amino acids. CDR3 bases: TGCGCCAGCAGCTCCGCGCCGCCCTACGAGCAGTACTTC. This translates into CASSSAPPYEQYF.

Turning to this clonotype: A much larger clonotype is one base distant, so this may be a read error. The conserved phenylalanine or tryptophan is not found at the CDR3 terminus, so this likely reflects a read error. V usage is TRBV11-2 and J usage is TRBJ1-1; perhaps TRBD1 as D (6 bases). V shed 5 bases and J shed 7 bases, with 20 bases lying between them. CDR1 SGHAT and CDR2 FQNNGV come from the germline V gene. The CDR3 extends over 15 amino acids. The CDR3 nucleotides read TGTGCCAGCAGCGGGTCGGCAGGGGTAAAGAGTGAAGCTTTCTCT. It specifies CASSGSAGVKSEAFS.

Only a few counts were recorded for this clonotype. The conserved phenylalanine or tryptophan normally closing the CDR3 is absent here, so this likely arose from a read error. This chain uses TRBV9 with TRBJ2-1; no firm D call. The CDR3 has 14 amino acids. The V gene's germline CDR1 is SGDLS and CDR2 YYNGEE. Trimming shortened V by 0 bases and J by 7 bases, and 11 bases separated the two germline ends. The CDR3 DNA follows: TGTGCCAGCAGCGTAGATCGAGTTTGGAATGAGCAGTTCCTC. Translating gives CASSVDRVWNEQFL.